These 10 T cell receptor beta chains came from one sample sequenced in a study of CD4 T cells in relation to SARS-CoV-2 and coronaviruses. No antigens are known for them. The assay was immunoSEQ multiplex PCR, and TCRdb's table has in-frame clones only and misses some. Of 35,000 to 50,000 clones in the sample, over 75% are singletons; the top ten hold approximately 1.5%. The sequencing sample was made of naive CD4+ T cells from PBMCs, cultured in vitro. Indicated subset: naive CD4+ T cells isolated by negative enrichment. The receptors shown here come from an adult with COVID-19.

The table lists this clone with a count of one. V and J are TRBV12-5 and TRBJ2-3; TRBD2 matches at 10 bases. The CDR3 is 14 residues long. V was clipped by 5 bases and J by 3 bases; unmatched bases: 2. The germline gives CDR1 LGHNT, CDR2 FRNRAP. The CDR3 bases are TGTGCTAGTGGTCTAGCGGGAGTAACAGATACGCAGTATTTT. The encoded protein is CASGLAGVTDTQYF.

The chain uses TRBV29-1 and TRBJ2-7, with 14 nucleotides matching TRBD2. The germline V gene encodes CDR1 SQVTM and CDR2 ANQGSEA. The junction had 12 bases not matched to a gene; V was cut back by 4 bases and J by 4 bases. This CDR3 is built from 17 residues. CDR3 protein: CSVGRRQRTSGRYEQYF. The CDR3 nucleotides read TGCAGCGTTGGTAGGAGGCAACGGACTAGCGGGAGGTACGAGCAGTACTTC.

This chain joins TRBV28 and TRBJ1-1; D possibly corresponds to TRBD1 (5 bases). The germline V gene encodes CDR1 MDHEN and CDR2 SYDVKM. This CDR3 has 12 residues. Deletions cut 2 bases from V and 4 bases from J, with 5 bases between. The CDR3 loop reads CASSLRGTEAFF. CDR3 coding DNA: TGTGCCAGCAGTTTAAGGGGCACTGAAGCTTTCTTT.

This clone appeared a single time. The chain is built from TRBV6-1 and TRBJ1-2; no clear D. The V and J ends lost 3 bases and 0 bases respectively, with 11 bases between them. Germline assignment: CDR1 MNHNS and CDR2 SASEGT. This CDR3 is 15 amino acids long. The CDR3 loop reads CASSDRTIANYGYTF. The CDR3 DNA is TGTGCCAGCAGTGACAGAACCATAGCTAACTATGGCTACACCTTC.

This clone occurred a few times. The chain uses TRBV11-1 and TRBJ2-1; D ambiguous. The germline V and J ends were trimmed by 4 bases and 4 bases, with 8 bases remaining between them. The CDR3 consists of 13 residues. From germline, CDR1 is SGHAT and CDR2 FQDESV (reference sequence). The CDR3 reads CASSSPVYNEQFF. The CDR3, as DNA: TGTGCCAGCAGCTCGCCTGTATACAATGAGCAGTTCTTC. The whole variable domain, filled in from reference TRBV11-1 and TRBJ2-1, reads EAEVAQSPRYKITEKSQAVAFWCDPISGHATLYWYRQILGQGPELLVQFQDESVVDDSQLPKDRFSAERLKGVDSTLKIQPAELGDSAMYLCASSSPVYNEQFFGPGTRLTVL.

The chain couples TRBV6-4 to TRBJ2-1, with 9 bases identical to TRBD2. The length of the CDR3 is 16 residues. The trim removed 0 bases at V and 10 bases at J, leaving 10 bases unmatched. CDR1 is MRHNA and CDR2 is SNTAGT in the germline V gene. Here the CDR3 DNA reads TGTGCCAGCAGTGACTCGGGTAGCGGGAGTTACTCCGAGCAGTTCTTC. This codes for CASSDSGSGSYSEQFF.

The chain has TRBV7-9 and TRBJ2-1; 8 bases fit TRBD2. The germline gives CDR1 SEHNR, CDR2 FQNEAQ (reference sequence). V shed 2 bases, J shed 2 bases, and the junction held 2 bases outside the gene matches. The CDR3 loop spans 15 amino acids. The CDR3 is CASSLPGLAYNEQFF. The CDR3 DNA reads as TGTGCCAGCAGCTTACCGGGACTAGCCTACAATGAGCAGTTCTTC.

This chain joins TRBV7-8 and TRBJ1-1, with D possibly matching TRBD1 (5 bases). The CDR3 has 14 amino acids. CDR1 and CDR2 (germline): SGHVS, FQNEAQ. V lost 4 bases, J lost 2 bases, and 11 bases lay in between. CDR3 DNA sequence: TGTGCCAGCAGCTCGACAGAGCCTAACACTGAAGCTTTCTTT. Protein sequence: CASSSTEPNTEAFF.

The chain has TRBV28 and TRBJ2-5; 12 bases match TRBD2. The CDR3 consists of 16 residues. V dropped 8 bases and J dropped 5; count of bases not matched to a gene: 12. Looked up from germline, CDR1 is MDHEN and CDR2 is SYDVKM. The DNA for the CDR3 is TGTGCCAGCTCTCCTCCTAGCGGGAGGGCCGGGGAGACCCAGTACTTC. This encodes CASSPPSGRAGETQYF. The full variable domain, in which reference TRBV28 and TRBJ2-5 provide the parts outside the CDR3, is DVKVTQSSRYLVKRTGEKVFLECVQDMDHENMFWYRQDPGLGLRLIYFSYDVKMKEKGDIPEGYSVSREKKERFSLILESASTNQTSMYLCASSPPSGRAGETQYFGPGTRLLVL.

The gene calls are TRBV28 and TRBJ1-2; 9 bases agree with TRBD1. Germline V gene data show CDR1 as MDHEN and CDR2 as SYDVKM. The junction had 1 base not matched to a gene; V was cut back by 1 base and J by 7 bases. There are 13 residues in the CDR3. The CDR3 is CASSLYRGRGYTF. CDR3 nucleotides: TGTGCCAGCAGTTTATACAGGGGGCGTGGCTACACCTTC.